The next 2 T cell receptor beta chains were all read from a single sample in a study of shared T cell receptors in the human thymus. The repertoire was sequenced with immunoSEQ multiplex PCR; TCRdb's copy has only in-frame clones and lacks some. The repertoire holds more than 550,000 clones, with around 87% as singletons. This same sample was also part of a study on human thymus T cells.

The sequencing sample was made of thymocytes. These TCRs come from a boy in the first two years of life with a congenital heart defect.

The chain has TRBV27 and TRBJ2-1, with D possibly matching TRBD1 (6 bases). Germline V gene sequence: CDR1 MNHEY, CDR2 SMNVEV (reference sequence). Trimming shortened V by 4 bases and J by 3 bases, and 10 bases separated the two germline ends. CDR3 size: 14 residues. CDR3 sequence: CASSSPTGYNEQFF. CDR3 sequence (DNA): TGTGCCAGCAGTTCCCCGACAGGCTACAATGAGCAGTTCTTC.

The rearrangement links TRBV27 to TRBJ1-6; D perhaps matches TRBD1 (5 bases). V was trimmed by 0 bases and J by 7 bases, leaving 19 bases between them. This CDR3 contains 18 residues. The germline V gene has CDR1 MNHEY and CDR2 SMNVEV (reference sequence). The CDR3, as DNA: TGTGCCAGCAGTTTATCGAACCACAGGACGTTTCCCAATTCACCCCTCCACTTT. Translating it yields CASSLSNHRTFPNSPLHF.